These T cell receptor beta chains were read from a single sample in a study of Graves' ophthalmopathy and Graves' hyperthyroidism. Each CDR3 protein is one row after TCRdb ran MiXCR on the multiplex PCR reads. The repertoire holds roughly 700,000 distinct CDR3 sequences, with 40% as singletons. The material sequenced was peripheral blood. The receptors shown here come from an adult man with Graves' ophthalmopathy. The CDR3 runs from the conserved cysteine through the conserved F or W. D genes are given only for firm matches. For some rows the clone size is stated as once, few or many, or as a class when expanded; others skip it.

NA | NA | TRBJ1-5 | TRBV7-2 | CASSLRSLPSPNQPQHF | TGTGCCAGCAGCTTACGGAGCCTCCCTAGCCCTAATCAGCCCCAGCATTTT
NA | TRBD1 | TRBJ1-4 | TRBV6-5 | CASSEGAGGYEKLFF | TGTGCCAGCAGTGAAGGGGCAGGGGGCTATGAAAAACTGTTTTTT
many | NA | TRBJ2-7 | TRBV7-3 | CASSLGPRGEQYF | TGTGCCAGCAGCTTAGGCCCCAGGGGCGAGCAGTACTTC
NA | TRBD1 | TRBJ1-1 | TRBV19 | CASSPPRGQANTEAFF | TGTGCCAGTAGTCCCCCACGGGGACAGGCAAACACTGAAGCTTTCTTT
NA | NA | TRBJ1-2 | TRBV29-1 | CSVDLLAGDDYGYIF | TGCAGCGTTGACTTGCTGGCAGGGGATGACTATGGCTACATCTTC
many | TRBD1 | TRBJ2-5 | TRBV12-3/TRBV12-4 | CASSRPETGVETQYF | TGTGCCAGCAGCCGACCCGAGACAGGGGTTGAGACCCAGTACTTC
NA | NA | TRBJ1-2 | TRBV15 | CATSRDQVEGYTF | TGTGCCACCAGCAGAGATCAGGTGGAGGGCTACACCTTC
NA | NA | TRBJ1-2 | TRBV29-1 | CSVSPDSSDGYTF | TGCAGCGTTTCTCCCGACAGTTCGGATGGCTACACCTTC
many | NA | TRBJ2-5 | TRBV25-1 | CASSEFRERTQYF | TGTGCCAGCAGTGAATTCAGGGAGAGGACCCAGTACTTC
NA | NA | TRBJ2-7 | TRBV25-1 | CASSSPTDSTYEQYF | TGTGCCAGCAGTTCGCCCACGGACAGTACCTACGAGCAGTACTTC
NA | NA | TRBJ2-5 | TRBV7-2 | CASRARDIGGPQYF | TGTGCCAGCAGGGCCCGGGACATCGGGGGGCCCCAGTACTTC